Each of the 14 T cell receptor beta chains below was sequenced from the same sample in a study of PD-1 blockade in classical Hodgkin lymphoma. This table comes from immunoSEQ multiplex PCR, and its TCRdb copy is limited to in-frame clones, with some not included. Here the sample spans 120,000 to 150,000 clones, nearly 80% being singletons. Each patient experienced a relapse that followed autologous stem cell transplantation, and brentuximab vedotin exposure varied. This specimen consisted of peripheral blood mononuclear cells (PBMCs), obtained before the second cycle of nivolumab. These receptors were obtained from a human donor with classical Hodgkin lymphoma.

In this sample, this clone turned up a few times. V gene TRBV4-1 combines with J gene TRBJ2-7; D not certain. CDR1 is MGHRA and CDR2 is YSYEKL in the germline V gene. The V and J ends lost 0 bases and 5 bases respectively, with 8 bases between them. The CDR3 runs 13 residues. CDR3 residues: CASSQEGWDEQYF. The CDR3 coding sequence is TGCGCCAGCAGCCAAGAGGGTTGGGACGAGCAGTACTTC.

This sequence joins TRBV27 and TRBJ1-4; D remains ambiguous. The CDR3 is 13 amino acids. Trimming pared 6 bases from V and 1 base from J, leaving 6 bases between. Germline CDR1 and CDR2: MNHEY and SMNVEV (reference sequence). The CDR3 spells CASRRRTNEKLFF. CDR3 DNA sequence: TGTGCCAGCAGAAGGAGAACTAATGAAAAACTGTTTTTT.

The chain has TRBV9 and TRBJ2-3, with D unclear. Germline V gives CDR1 SGDLS, CDR2 YYNGEE. The V and J ends lost 0 bases and 6 bases respectively, with 8 bases between them. The CDR3 totals 13 residues. For the CDR3, the DNA is TGTGCCAGCAGCGTAGCCTGGATGGATACGCAGTATTTT. The encoded protein is CASSVAWMDTQYF.

The chain employs TRBV6-5 and TRBJ1-3, with a possible D match to TRBD1 (5 bases). CDR3 length: 16 residues. Germline assignment: CDR1 MNHEY and CDR2 SVGAGI. With 0 bases removed from V and 0 bases from J, the gap between germline ends came to 9 bases. Written as DNA, the CDR3 is TGTGCCAGCAGTTACTCCTGGGGGAGCTCTGGAAACACCATATATTTT. The encoded protein is CASSYSWGSSGNTIYF.

V gene TRBV27 combines with J gene TRBJ2-6; 11 nucleotides line up with TRBD2. This CDR3 has 16 residues. The germline V gene encodes CDR1 MNHEY and CDR2 SMNVEV (reference sequence). Losses at the gene ends were 2 bases for V and 4 bases for J; bases not matched to a gene: 1. In nucleotides, the CDR3 is TGTGCCAGCAGTTTAGTAGCGGGAGGGGGGGCCAACGTCCTGACTTTC. Its protein is CASSLVAGGGANVLTF. The complete variable domain, with remaining parts taken from reference TRBV27 and TRBJ2-6, reads EAQVTQNPRYLITVTGKKLTVTCSQNMNHEYMSWYRQDPGLGLRQIYYSMNVEVTDKGDVPEGYKVSRKEKRNFPLILESPSPNQTSLYFCASSLVAGGGANVLTFGAGSRLTVL.

This chain links TRBV19 with TRBJ2-7; possibly TRBD2 for D (6 bases). CDR3 size: 13 residues. Germline CDR1 LNHDA, CDR2 SQIVND (reference sequence). V was clipped by 6 bases and J by 3 bases, with 12 bases between them. This CDR3 reads CASSLREHYEQYF. DNA for the CDR3: TGTGCCAGTAGCCTCCGGGAGCACTACGAGCAGTACTTC.

The chain recombines TRBV4-2 with TRBJ2-5; possibly TRBD2 for D (6 bases). The assigned J gene may be wrong: the sequence end matches TRBJ2-7 better. CDR1 and CDR2 (germline): LGHNA, YNFKEQ. The CDR3 sequence is 16 residues long. CDR3 bases: TGTGCCAGCAGCCAAGCCGGCGGAGGGCCGCCATACGAGCAGTACTTC. It translates to CASSQAGGGPPYEQYF.

The chain joins TRBV4-1 to TRBJ2-3, with 16 nucleotides matching TRBD2. The germline gives CDR1 MGHRA, CDR2 YSYEKL. J lost 10 bases, V lost 1 base, and 11 bases had no gene match. This CDR3 has 18 residues. Here the CDR3 DNA reads TGCGCCAGCAGCCAAGTGGGACTAGCGGGAGGGCGAATAGTCGCGCAGTATTTT. This encodes CASSQVGLAGGRIVAQYF.

In this sample, this clone turned up a few times. The sample holds other DNA sequences that translate to the same CDR3. The V and J genes are TRBV27 and TRBJ2-4; D is unclear. The germline V gene has CDR1 MNHEY and CDR2 SMNVEV (reference sequence). Trimming pared 0 bases from V and 0 bases from J, leaving 0 bases between. The CDR3 runs to 13 residues. The chain's CDR3 is CASSLSAKNIQYF. Here the CDR3 DNA reads TGTGCCAGCAGTTTATCAGCCAAAAACATTCAGTACTTC.

This chain joins TRBV4-2 and TRBJ2-5; 7 nucleotides line up with TRBD1. Germline V gives CDR1 LGHNA, CDR2 YNFKEQ. The length of the CDR3 is 14 residues. V shed 4 bases and J 3 bases; nucleotides not matched to a gene: 5. The CDR3: CASSRADREETQYF. CDR3 DNA: TGTGCCAGCAGCCGAGCCGACAGGGAAGAGACCCAGTACTTC.

The chain combines TRBV6-5 with TRBJ2-5; maybe TRBD2 (6 bases). Trimming stripped 2 bases from V and 5 bases from J, with 18 bases between. Germline V gene sequence: CDR1 MNHEY, CDR2 SVGAGI. The CDR3 is 16 residues long. The CDR3 spells CASSYRPASGGETQYF. Written as DNA, the CDR3 is TGTGCCAGCAGTTACCGTCCTGCCTCAGGAGGGGAGACCCAGTACTTC.

V gene TRBV4-3 combines with J gene TRBJ1-4; 7 bases line up with TRBD1. The CDR3 has 16 residues. V was pared by 4 bases and J by 6 bases, with 11 bases of the junction left unmatched. CDR1 and CDR2 from the germline V gene are LGHNA and YSLEER. CDR3 region: CASSRTRGQGDEKLFF. The CDR3 DNA is TGCGCCAGCAGCCGAACGAGGGGCCAGGGGGATGAAAAACTGTTTTTT.

The V call is TRBV7-9, the J call TRBJ2-7; either TRBD1 or TRBD2 may fit D (6 bases each). V dropped 1 base and J dropped 2 bases, with 12 bases sitting between them. Germline V gene data show CDR1 as SEHNR and CDR2 as FQNEAQ (reference sequence). There are 15 residues in the CDR3. The CDR3 is CASSLGGGPPYEQYF. CDR3 DNA sequence: TGTGCCAGCAGCTTAGGAGGGGGGCCCCCCTACGAGCAGTACTTC.

The chain links TRBV6-1 to TRBJ2-7; TRBD1 aligns across 9 bases. Germline CDR1 and CDR2: MNHNS and SASEGT. This CDR3 contains 15 residues. J lost 4 bases, V lost 2 bases, and 6 bases had no gene match. CDR3 in amino acids: CASSEPGTGRYEQYF. DNA of the CDR3: TGTGCCAGCAGTGAACCCGGGACAGGGCGGTACGAGCAGTACTTC.